A selection of T cell receptor beta chains follows, all from one sample in a study of vaccination effects on CD4 cells after COVID-19. TCRdb keeps only in-frame clones here, not all; method: immunoSEQ multiplex PCR. The repertoire includes more than 30,000 clones, about four fifths of them detected once, and 3% sits in the top ten. These receptors are not linked to any known antigen. Sequences were derived from CD4+ T cells from PBMCs cultured without peptide, sampled before COVID-19 vaccination. The receptor source for this set is a human donor who received a COVID-19 vaccine. CDR3s include the opening cysteine and the closing phenylalanine or tryptophan. A D gene is named only where the DNA matches it firmly. Expanded clones get a size class; other rows say once, few or many, or leave the size out.

TRBD2	TRBV7-2	.	TRBJ2-3	CASSLAPSGRVDTQYF	TGTGCCAGCAGCTTAGCGCCCAGCGGGAGGGTAGATACGCAGTATTTT
.	TRBV5-1	few	TRBJ2-3	CASSLDKPADTQYF	TGCGCCAGCAGCTTGGATAAACCGGCAGATACGCAGTATTTT
.	TRBV5-4	.	TRBJ2-3	CASSPGTRSTDTQYF	TGTGCCAGCAGCCCAGGGACCCGTAGCACAGATACGCAGTATTTT
TRBD2	TRBV11-3	.	TRBJ2-1	CASSFSGGVGEQFF	TGTGCCAGCAGCTTCAGCGGGGGAGTGGGTGAGCAGTTCTTC
.	TRBV19	few	TRBJ2-7	CASSSQHAGYEQYF	TGTGCCAGTAGTAGCCAGCACGCCGGCTACGAGCAGTACTTC
.	TRBV18	.	TRBJ2-2	CASSPGFNTGELFF	TGTGCCAGCTCACCAGGTTTCAACACCGGGGAGCTGTTTTTT
.	TRBV28	.	TRBJ2-5	CASILAETQYF	TGTGCCAGCATCCTGGCAGAGACCCAGTACTTC
TRBD1	TRBV2	.	TRBJ1-2	CASSGQGINYGYTF	TGTGCCAGCAGTGGACAGGGGATTAACTATGGCTACACCTTC
.	TRBV19	.	TRBJ1-6	CASSIGSQELAPRAPLHF	TGTGCCAGTAGTATTGGAAGCCAGGAGTTAGCCCCGCGGGCACCCCTCCACTTT
TRBD2	TRBV27	.	TRBJ2-7	CASSTFGTSVYEQYF	TGTGCCAGCAGTACCTTCGGGACTAGCGTCTACGAGCAGTACTTC
.	TRBV5-6	.	TRBJ2-6	CASSRDTINVLTF	TGTGCCAGCAGCCGGGACACAATTAACGTCCTGACTTTC
.	TRBV7-9	few	TRBJ1-6	CASSLEGGAPTYNSPLHF	TGTGCCAGCAGCTTAGAGGGCGGGGCCCCCACCTATAATTCACCCCTCCACTTT
.	TRBV19	.	TRBJ2-1	CASSISLAYNEQFF	TGTGCCAGTAGTATAAGTCTAGCCTACAATGAGCAGTTCTTC
TRBD1	TRBV28	.	TRBJ1-5	CASSPNRGGQPQHF	TGTGCCAGCAGCCCCAACAGGGGGGGTCAGCCCCAGCATTTT
TRBD1	TRBV2	.	TRBJ2-2	CASRPGQSNTGELFF	TGTGCCAGCAGGCCGGGACAGTCGAACACCGGGGAGCTGTTTTTT
TRBD1	TRBV5-5	.	TRBJ1-1	CASSLRLTGERQAFF	TGTGCCAGCAGCCTCCGTCTGACAGGGGAAAGGCAAGCTTTCTTT
.	TRBV5-8	once	TRBJ2-2	CASSLMGFGELFF	TGTGCCAGCAGCCTGATGGGCTTCGGGGAGCTGTTTTTT
TRBD1	TRBV7-2	few	TRBJ1-2	CASTPTGANYGYTF	TGTGCCAGCACCCCCACAGGGGCTAACTATGGCTACACCTTC
.	TRBV2	.	TRBJ1-4	CASRRGMNEKLFF	TGTGCCAGCAGGAGAGGGATGAATGAAAAACTGTTTTTT
.	TRBV28	.	TRBJ2-7	CASSSTGGHRYEQYF	TGTGCCAGCAGTTCTACTGGGGGCCACCGCTACGAGCAGTACTTC
.	TRBV18	.	TRBJ2-3	CASSPPADTQYF	TGTGCCAGCTCACCACCGGCAGATACGCAGTATTTT
.	TRBV24-1	.	TRBJ2-6	CATSGSGANVLTF	TGTGCCACCTCGGGCTCTGGGGCCAACGTCCTGACTTTC
TRBD1	TRBV4-3	few	TRBJ1-2	CASSQVGGTGNGYTF	TGCGCCAGCAGCCAAGTTGGAGGGACAGGGAATGGCTACACCTTC
TRBD2	TRBV3-1/TRBV3-2	.	TRBJ2-3	CASSPLAGASDTQYF	TGTGCCAGCAGCCCCTTAGCGGGAGCATCGGATACGCAGTATTTT
TRBD1	TRBV11-2	once	TRBJ1-6	CASSPTGGSYNSPLHF	TGTGCCAGCAGCCCCACAGGGGGGTCCTATAATTCACCCCTCCACTTT
.	TRBV5-6	.	TRBJ2-5	CASSLRETQYF	TGTGCCAGCAGCTTGAGAGAGACCCAGTACTTC
.	TRBV2	.	TRBJ1-3	CASSLQDFSGNTIYF	TGTGCCAGCAGCCTACAGGATTTCTCTGGAAACACCATATATTTT
TRBD1	TRBV7-2	.	TRBJ2-3	CASSYLDRGVLDTQYF	TGTGCCAGCAGCTACCTGGACAGGGGGGTATTGGATACGCAGTATTTT
.	TRBV12-3/TRBV12-4	.	TRBJ2-5	CASRAIAGETQYF	TGTGCCAGCAGGGCCATTGCGGGAGAGACCCAGTACTTC
.	TRBV6-1	.	TRBJ1-2	CASSEALTAYYGYTF	TGTGCCAGCAGTGAAGCGTTGACAGCATACTATGGCTACACCTTC
.	TRBV12-3/TRBV12-4	.	TRBJ2-1	CASSLFDEQFF	TGTGCCAGCAGTTTATTCGATGAGCAGTTCTTC
.	TRBV7-2	few	TRBJ2-2	CASSLDGRPGELFF	TGTGCCAGCAGCTTAGATGGGCGTCCCGGGGAGCTGTTTTTT
TRBD2	TRBV7-9	few	TRBJ2-5	CASSSPPTSGRWRETQYF	TGTGCCAGCAGCTCCCCACCCACTAGCGGGAGATGGAGAGAGACCCAGTACTTC
.	TRBV18	.	TRBJ1-5	CASSLGEESNQPQHF	TGTGCCAGCTCCCTCGGGGAGGAGAGCAATCAGCCCCAGCATTTT
.	TRBV2	.	TRBJ1-2	CASSGDGLNYGYTF	TGTGCCAGCAGTGGCGACGGATTAAACTATGGCTACACCTTC